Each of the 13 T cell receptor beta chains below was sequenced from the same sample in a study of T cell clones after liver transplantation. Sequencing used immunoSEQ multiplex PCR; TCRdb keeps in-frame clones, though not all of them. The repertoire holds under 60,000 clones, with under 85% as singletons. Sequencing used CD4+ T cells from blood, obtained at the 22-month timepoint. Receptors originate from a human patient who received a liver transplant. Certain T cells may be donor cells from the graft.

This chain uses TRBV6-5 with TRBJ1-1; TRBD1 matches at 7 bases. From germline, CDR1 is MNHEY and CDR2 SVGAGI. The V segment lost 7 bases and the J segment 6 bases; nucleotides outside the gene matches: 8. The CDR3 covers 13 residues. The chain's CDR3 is CASINPGTAEAFF. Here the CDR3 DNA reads TGTGCCAGCATAAATCCTGGGACAGCTGAAGCTTTCTTT.

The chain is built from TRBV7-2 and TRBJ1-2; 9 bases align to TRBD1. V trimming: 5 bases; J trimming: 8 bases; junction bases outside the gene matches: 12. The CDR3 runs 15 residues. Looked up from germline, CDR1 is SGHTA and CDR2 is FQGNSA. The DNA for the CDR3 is TGTGCCAGCAGCGCCCGAACAGGGGGCCTTGGGGGCTACACCTTC. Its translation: CASSARTGGLGGYTF.

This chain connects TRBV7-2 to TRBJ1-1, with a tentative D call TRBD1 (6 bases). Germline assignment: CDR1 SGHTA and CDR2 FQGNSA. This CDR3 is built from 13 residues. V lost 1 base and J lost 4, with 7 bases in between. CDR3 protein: CASSLGGGTEAFF. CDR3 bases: TGTGCCAGCAGCTTAGGAGGGGGCACTGAAGCTTTCTTT. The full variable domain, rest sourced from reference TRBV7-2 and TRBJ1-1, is GAGVSQSPSNKVTEKGKDVELRCDPISGHTALYWYRQSLGQGLEFLIYFQGNSAPDKSGLPSDRFSAERTGGSVSTLTIQRTQQEDSAVYLCASSLGGGTEAFFGQGTRLTVV.

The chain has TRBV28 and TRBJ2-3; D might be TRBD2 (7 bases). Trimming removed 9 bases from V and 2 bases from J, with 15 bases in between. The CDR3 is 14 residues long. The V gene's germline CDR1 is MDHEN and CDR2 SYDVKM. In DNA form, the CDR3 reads TGTGCCAGTAGACGGGCGGGGGCCACAGATACGCAGTATTTT. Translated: CASRRAGATDTQYF.

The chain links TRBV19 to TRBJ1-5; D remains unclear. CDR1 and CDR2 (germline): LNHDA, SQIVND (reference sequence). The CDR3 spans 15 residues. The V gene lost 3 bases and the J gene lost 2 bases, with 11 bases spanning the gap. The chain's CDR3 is CASSIPVRGNQPQHF. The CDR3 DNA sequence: TGTGCCAGTAGTATCCCCGTAAGGGGCAATCAGCCCCAGCATTTT.

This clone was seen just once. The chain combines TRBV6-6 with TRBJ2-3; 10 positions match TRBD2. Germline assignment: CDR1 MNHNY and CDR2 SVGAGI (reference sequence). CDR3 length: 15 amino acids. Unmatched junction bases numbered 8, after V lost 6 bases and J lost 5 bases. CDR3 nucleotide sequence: TGTGCCAGCAGCCTACAAGCGGGGGGGCAAGATACGCAGTATTTT. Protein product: CASSLQAGGQDTQYF.

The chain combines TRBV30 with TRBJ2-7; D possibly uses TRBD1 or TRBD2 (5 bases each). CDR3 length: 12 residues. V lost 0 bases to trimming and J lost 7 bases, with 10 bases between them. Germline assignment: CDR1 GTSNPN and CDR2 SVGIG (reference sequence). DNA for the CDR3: TGTGCCTGGAGTGTGGGACGTGAGGAGCAGTACTTC. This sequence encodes CAWSVGREEQYF.

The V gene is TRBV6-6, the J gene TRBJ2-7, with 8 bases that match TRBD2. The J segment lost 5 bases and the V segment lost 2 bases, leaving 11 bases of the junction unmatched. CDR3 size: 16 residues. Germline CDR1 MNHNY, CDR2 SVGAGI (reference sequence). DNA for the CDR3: TGTGCCAGCAGTTACAGGAGGATAGCGGGGTCCCACGAGCAGTACTTC. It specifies CASSYRRIAGSHEQYF.

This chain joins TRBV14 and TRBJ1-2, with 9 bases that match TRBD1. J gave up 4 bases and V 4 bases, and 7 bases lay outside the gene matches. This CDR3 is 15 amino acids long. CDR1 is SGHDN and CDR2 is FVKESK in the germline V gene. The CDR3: CASSRTGTGLYGYTF. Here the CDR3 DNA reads TGTGCCAGCAGCCGCACCGGGACAGGGCTCTATGGCTACACCTTC.

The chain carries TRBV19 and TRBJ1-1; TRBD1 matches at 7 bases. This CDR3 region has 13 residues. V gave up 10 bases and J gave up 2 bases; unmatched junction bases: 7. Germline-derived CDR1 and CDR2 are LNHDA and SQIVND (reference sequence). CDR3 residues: CATRQGVNTEAFF. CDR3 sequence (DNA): TGTGCCACCAGACAGGGAGTTAACACTGAAGCTTTCTTT.

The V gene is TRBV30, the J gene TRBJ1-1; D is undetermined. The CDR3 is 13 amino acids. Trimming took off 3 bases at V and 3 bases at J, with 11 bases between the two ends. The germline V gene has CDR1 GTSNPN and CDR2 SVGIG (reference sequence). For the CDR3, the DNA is TGTGCCTGGAGCCGACACGTAGACACTGAAGCTTTCTTT. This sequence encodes CAWSRHVDTEAFF.

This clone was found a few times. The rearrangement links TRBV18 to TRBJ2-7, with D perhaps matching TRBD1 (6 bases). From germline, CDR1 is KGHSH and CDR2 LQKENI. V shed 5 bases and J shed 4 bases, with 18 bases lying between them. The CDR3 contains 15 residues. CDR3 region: CASSIFPDRKYEQYF. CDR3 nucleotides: TGTGCCAGCTCAATATTTCCGGACAGAAAATACGAGCAGTACTTC.

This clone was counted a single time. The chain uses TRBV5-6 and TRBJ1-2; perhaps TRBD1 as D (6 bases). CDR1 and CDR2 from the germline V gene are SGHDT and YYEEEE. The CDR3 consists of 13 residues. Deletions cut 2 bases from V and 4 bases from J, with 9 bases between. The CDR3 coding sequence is TGTGCCAGCAGCTTCAGGGGATCCTATGGCTACACCTTC. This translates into CASSFRGSYGYTF. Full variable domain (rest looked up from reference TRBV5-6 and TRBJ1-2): DAGVTQSPTHLIKTRGQQVTLRCSPKSGHDTVSWYQQALGQGPQFIFQYYEEEERQRGNFPDRFSGHQFPNYSSELNVNALLLGDSALYLCASSFRGSYGYTFGSGTRLTVV.